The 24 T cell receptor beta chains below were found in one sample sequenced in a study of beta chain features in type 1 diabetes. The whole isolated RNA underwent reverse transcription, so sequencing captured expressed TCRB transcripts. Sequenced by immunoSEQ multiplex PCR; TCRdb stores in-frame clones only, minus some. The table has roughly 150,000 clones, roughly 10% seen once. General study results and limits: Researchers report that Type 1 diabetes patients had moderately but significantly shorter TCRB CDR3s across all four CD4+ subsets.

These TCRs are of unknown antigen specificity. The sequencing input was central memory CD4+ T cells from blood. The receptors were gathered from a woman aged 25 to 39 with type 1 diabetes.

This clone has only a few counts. CDR3 sequence reads: CASSGSGWETQYF. The DNA of the CDR3 is TGTGCCAGCAGTGGCTCAGGTTGGGAGACCCAGTACTTC. The V call is TRBV27, the J call TRBJ2-5; D is ambiguous. Deletions cut 5 bases from V and 5 bases from J, with 12 bases between. Germline CDR1 reads MNHEY; CDR2 reads SMNVEV (reference sequence). The CDR3 is 13 amino acids.

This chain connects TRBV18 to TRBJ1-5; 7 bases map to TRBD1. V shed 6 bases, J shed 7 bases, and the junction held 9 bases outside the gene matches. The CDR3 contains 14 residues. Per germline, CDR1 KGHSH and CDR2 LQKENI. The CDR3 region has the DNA TGTGCCAGCTCTGAACAGGGGATACAGCAGCCCCAGCATTTT. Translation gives CASSEQGIQQPQHF.

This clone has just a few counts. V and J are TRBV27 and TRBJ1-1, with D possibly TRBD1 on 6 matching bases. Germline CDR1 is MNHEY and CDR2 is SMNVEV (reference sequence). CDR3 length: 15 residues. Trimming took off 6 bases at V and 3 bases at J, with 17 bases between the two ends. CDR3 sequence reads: CASSYRQAGDTEAFF. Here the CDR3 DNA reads TGTGCCAGCAGCTACCGACAGGCGGGGGACACTGAAGCTTTCTTT.

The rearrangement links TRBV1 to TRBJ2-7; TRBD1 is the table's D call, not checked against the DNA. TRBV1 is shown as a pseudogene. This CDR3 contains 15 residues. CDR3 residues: CTSIDSKTGGGEQYF. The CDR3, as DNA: TGCACCAGCATCGACTCAAAGACAGGGGGGGGTGAGCAGTACTTC.

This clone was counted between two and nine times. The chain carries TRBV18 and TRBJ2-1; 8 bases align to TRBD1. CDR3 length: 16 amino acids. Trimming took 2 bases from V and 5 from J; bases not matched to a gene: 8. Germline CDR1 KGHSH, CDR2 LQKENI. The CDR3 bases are TGTGCCAGCTCACCAGGGCGGACAGGGTGGGACAATGAGCAGTTCTTC. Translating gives CASSPGRTGWDNEQFF. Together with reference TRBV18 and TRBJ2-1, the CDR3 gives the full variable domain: NAGVMQNPRHLVRRRGQEARLRCSPMKGHSHVYWYRQLPEEGLKFMVYLQKENIIDESGMPKERFSAEFPKEGPSILRIQQVVRGDSAAYFCASSPGRTGWDNEQFFGPGTRLTVL.

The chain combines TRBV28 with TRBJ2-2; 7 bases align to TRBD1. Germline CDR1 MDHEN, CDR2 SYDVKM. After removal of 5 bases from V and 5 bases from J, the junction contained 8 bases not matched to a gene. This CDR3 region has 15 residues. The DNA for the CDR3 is TGTGCCAGCAGTCGGCAGGGGGTCGGGACCGGGGAGCTGTTTTTT. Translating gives CASSRQGVGTGELFF.

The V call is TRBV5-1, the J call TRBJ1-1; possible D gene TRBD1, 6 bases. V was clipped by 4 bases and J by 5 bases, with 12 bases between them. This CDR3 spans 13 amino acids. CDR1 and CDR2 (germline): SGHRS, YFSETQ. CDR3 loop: CASSLQGSTEAFF. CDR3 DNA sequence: TGCGCCAGCAGCCTACAGGGCTCGACTGAAGCTTTCTTT.

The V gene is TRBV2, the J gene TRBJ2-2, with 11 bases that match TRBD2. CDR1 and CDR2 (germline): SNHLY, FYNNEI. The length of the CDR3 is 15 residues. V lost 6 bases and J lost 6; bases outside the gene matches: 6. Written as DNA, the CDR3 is TGTGCCAGCAGGCTAGCGGGAGGTGTTGCCGGGGAGCTGTTTTTT. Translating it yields CASRLAGGVAGELFF.

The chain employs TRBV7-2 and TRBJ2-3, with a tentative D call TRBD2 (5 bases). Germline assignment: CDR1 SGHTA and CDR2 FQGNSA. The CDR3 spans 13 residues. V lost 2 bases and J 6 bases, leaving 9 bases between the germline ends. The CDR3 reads CASSLSGLDTQYF. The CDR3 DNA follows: TGTGCCAGCAGCTTATCGGGATTGGATACGCAGTATTTT.

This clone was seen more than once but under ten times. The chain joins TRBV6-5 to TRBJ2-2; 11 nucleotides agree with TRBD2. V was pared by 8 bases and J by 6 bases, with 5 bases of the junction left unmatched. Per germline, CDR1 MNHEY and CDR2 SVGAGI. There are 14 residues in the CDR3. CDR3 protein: CASRYSGRAGELFF. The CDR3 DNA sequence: TGTGCCAGCCGATATAGCGGGAGGGCCGGGGAGCTGTTTTTT.

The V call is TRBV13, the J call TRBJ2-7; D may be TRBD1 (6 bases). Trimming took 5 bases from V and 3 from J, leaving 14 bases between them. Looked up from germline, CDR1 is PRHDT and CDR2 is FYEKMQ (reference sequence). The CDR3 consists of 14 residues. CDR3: CASSLRDKDYEQYF. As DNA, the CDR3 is TGTGCCAGCAGCCTTAGGGACAAAGACTACGAGCAGTACTTC. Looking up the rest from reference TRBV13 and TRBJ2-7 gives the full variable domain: AAGVIQSPRHLIKEKRETATLKCYPIPRHDTVYWYQQGPGQDPQFLISFYEKMQSDKGSIPDRFSAQQFSDYHSELNMSSLELGDSALYFCASSLRDKDYEQYFGPGTRLTVT.

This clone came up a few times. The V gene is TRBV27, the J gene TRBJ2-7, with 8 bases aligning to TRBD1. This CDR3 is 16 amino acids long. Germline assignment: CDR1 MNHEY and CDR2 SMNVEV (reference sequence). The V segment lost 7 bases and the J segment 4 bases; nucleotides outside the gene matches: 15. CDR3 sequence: CASTPRFGQGAYEQYF. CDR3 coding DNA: TGTGCCAGCACCCCCCGGTTCGGTCAGGGGGCGTACGAGCAGTACTTC.

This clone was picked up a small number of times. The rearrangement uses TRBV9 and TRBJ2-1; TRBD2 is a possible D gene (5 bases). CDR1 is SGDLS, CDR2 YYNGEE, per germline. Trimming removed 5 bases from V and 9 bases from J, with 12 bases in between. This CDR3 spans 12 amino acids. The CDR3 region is CASSSPRGEQFF. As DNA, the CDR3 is TGTGCCAGCAGTTCCCCACGGGGTGAGCAGTTCTTC.

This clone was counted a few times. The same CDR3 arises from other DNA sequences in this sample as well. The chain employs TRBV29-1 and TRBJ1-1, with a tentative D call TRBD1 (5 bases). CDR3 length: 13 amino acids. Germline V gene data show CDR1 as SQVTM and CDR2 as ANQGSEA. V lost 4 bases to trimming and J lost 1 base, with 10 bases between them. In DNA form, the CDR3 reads TGCAGCGTTGCTGGCCAGGGGAACACTGAAGCTTTCTTT. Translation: CSVAGQGNTEAFF.

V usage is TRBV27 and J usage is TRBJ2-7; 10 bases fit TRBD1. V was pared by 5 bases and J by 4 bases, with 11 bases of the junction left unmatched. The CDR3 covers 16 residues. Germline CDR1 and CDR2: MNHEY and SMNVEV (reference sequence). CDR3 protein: CASSLNIGTGEYEQYF. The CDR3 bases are TGTGCCAGCAGTCTAAACATCGGGACAGGGGAATACGAGCAGTACTTC.

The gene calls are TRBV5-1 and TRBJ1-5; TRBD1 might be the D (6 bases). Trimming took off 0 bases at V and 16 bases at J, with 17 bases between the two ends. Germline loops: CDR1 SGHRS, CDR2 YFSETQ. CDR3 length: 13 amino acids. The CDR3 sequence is CASSLDGQSPFHF. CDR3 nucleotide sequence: TGCGCCAGCAGCTTGGATGGACAGTCCCCTTTTCATTTT.

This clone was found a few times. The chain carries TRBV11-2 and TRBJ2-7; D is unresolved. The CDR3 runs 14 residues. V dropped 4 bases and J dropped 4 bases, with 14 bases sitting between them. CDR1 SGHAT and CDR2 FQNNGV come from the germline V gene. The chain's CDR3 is CASSSPTRGYEQYF. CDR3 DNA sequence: TGTGCCAGCAGCTCACCAACCAGAGGTTACGAGCAGTACTTC.

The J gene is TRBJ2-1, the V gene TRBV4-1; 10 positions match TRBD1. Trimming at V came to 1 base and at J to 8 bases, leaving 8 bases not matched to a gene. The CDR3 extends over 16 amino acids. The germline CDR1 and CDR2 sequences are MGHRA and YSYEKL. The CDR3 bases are TGCGCCAGCAGCCAAGCCTCCGGGACAGGGGCGCATGAGCAGTTCTTC. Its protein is CASSQASGTGAHEQFF.

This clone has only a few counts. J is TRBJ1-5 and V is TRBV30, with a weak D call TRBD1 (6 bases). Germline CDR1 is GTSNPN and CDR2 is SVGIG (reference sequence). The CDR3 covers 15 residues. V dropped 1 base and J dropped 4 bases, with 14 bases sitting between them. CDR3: CAWSERTAPNQPQHF. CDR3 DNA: TGTGCCTGGAGTGAAAGGACAGCCCCAAATCAGCCCCAGCATTTT.

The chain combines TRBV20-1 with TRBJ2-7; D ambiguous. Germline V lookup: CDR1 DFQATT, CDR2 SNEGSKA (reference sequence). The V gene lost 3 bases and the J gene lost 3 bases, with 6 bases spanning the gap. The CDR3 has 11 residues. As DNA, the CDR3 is TGCAGTGCTAGTAACGGCTACGAGCAGTACTTC. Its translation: CSASNGYEQYF.

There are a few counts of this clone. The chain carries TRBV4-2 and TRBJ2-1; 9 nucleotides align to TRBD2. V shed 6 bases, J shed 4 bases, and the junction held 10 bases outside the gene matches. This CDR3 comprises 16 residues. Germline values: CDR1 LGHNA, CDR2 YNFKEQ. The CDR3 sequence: CASSQQIAGVYNEQFF. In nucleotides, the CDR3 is TGTGCCAGCAGTCAACAAATAGCGGGGGTTTACAATGAGCAGTTCTTC.

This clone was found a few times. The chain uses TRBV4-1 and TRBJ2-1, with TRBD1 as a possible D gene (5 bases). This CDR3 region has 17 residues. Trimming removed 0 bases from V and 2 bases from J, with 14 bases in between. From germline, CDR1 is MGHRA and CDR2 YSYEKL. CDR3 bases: TGCGCCAGCAGCCAAGATAAGTGGCAGGGCACCTACAATGAGCAGTTCTTC. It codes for CASSQDKWQGTYNEQFF.

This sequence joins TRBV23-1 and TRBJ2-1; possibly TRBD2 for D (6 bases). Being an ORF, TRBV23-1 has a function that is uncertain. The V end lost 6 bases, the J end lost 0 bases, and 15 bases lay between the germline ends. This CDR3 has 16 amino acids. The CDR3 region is CASRTAGLSSYNEQFF. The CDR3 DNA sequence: TGCGCCAGCAGGACAGCGGGCCTGAGCTCCTACAATGAGCAGTTCTTC.

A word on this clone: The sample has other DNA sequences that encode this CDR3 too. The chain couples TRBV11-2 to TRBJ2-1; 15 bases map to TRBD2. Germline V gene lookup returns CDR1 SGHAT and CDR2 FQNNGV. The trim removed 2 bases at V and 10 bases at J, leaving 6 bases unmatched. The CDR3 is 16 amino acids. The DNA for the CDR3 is TGTGCCAGCAGCTTACTGGGACTAGCGGGAGGCAGGGAGCAGTTCTTC. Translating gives CASSLLGLAGGREQFF.